One sample yielded the 14 T cell receptor beta chains listed below, sequenced in a study of breast tumors, draining lymph nodes, adjacent tissues. Samples came from axillary lymph nodes draining the breast cancer. Using its own MiXCR run on the multiplex PCR reads, TCRdb lists one record per CDR3 protein. The sample consists of about 230,000 distinct CDR3 sequences, approximately 31% of them appearing once. The sample was axillary lymph node tissue. The receptors here all came from a female donor with breast cancer. Some clones in this sample may be carry-over from other donors' samples.

This clonotype was detected ten times or more. The chain has TRBV4-1 and TRBJ2-1, with TRBD2 matching 11 bases. V lost 1 base, J lost 4 bases, and 6 bases stayed unmatched. Per germline, CDR1 MGHRA and CDR2 YSYEKL. CDR3 length: 17 amino acids. The CDR3: CASSQGPTSGGYNEQFF. The CDR3 DNA sequence: TGCGCCAGCAGCCAAGGCCCTACTAGCGGGGGATACAATGAGCAGTTCTTC.

The table lists this clonotype with many counts. The chain joins TRBV28 to TRBJ1-2, with D possibly being TRBD1 (6 bases). Germline loops: CDR1 MDHEN, CDR2 SYDVKM. CDR3 length equals 15 residues. The V and J ends lost 4 bases and 2 bases respectively, with 14 bases between them. The CDR3 protein is CASSSYRVINYGYTF. Written as DNA, the CDR3 is TGTGCCAGCAGTTCTTACAGGGTCATAAACTATGGCTACACCTTC.

Concerning this clonotype itself: Possible read error: a much larger clone is one base away. The chain has TRBV5-4 and TRBJ2-7; the D call may be TRBD1 or TRBD2 (5 bases each). Trimming took 4 bases from V and 6 from J, leaving 20 bases between them. CDR1 and CDR2 (germline): SGHNT, YYREEE (reference sequence). The CDR3 has 15 amino acids. As DNA, the CDR3 is TGTGCCAGCAGCGCCAAGACAGCGAGGGCATCCGAGCAGTACTTC. Translating gives CASSAKTARASEQYF.

This clonotype occurred many times. Sequence at one end of the junction differs from germline and may be a read error. The chain employs TRBV2 and TRBJ2-3; 10 nucleotides line up with TRBD2. Germline CDR1 reads SNHLY; CDR2 reads FYNNEI. The CDR3 covers 21 residues. This chain's CDR3 is CASSEEVILAGWDDRADTQYF. The CDR3 nucleotides are TGTGCCAGCAGCGAAGAGGTAATACTAGCGGGATGGGACGACAGAGCAGATACGCAGTATTTT.

Ten or more counts support this clonotype. This rearrangement joins TRBV6-5 to TRBJ2-7; perhaps D is TRBD1 or TRBD2 (5 bases each). Germline V gene sequence: CDR1 MNHEY, CDR2 SVGAGI. Trimming pared 5 bases from V and 0 bases from J, leaving 17 bases between. This CDR3 contains 16 residues. The CDR3 region is CASSGAGTAGSYEQYF. CDR3 nucleotides: TGTGCCAGCAGTGGAGCCGGGACGGCCGGCTCCTACGAGCAGTACTTC.

This clonotype was recorded many times. The CDR3 loop reads CASSQAATYGYTF. Here the CDR3 DNA reads TGTGCCAGCAGCCAAGCAGCGACCTATGGCTACACCTTC. The chain uses TRBV5-8 and TRBJ1-2; no firm D call. V was trimmed by 4 bases and J by 4 bases, leaving 11 bases between them. The CDR3 runs 13 residues. CDR1 is SGHTS and CDR2 is YDEGEE in the germline V gene.

Note on this clonotype: A much larger clone lies a single base off, so this may be a read error. J is TRBJ1-5 and V is TRBV20-1; D possibly corresponds to TRBD1 (6 bases). CDR3 size: 14 residues. The V gene's germline CDR1 is DFQATT and CDR2 SNEGSKA (reference sequence). The CDR3 loop reads CSALTGLGNQPRHF. As DNA, the CDR3 is TGCAGTGCGTTAACAGGGTTGGGGAATCAGCCCCGGCATTTT.

The table lists this clonotype with many counts. Here the CDR3 DNA reads TGCGCCAGCAGCCAAGGCCCCCTTGTGGGAGGTGAGTTCTTC. Its protein is CASSQGPLVGGEFF. This chain joins TRBV4-1 and TRBJ2-1; TRBD2 might be the D (6 bases). V was cut by 1 base and J by 14 bases, with 18 bases left in between. The CDR3 extends over 14 amino acids. The V gene's germline CDR1 is MGHRA and CDR2 YSYEKL.

This clonotype was observed at least ten times. The chain is built from TRBV5-8 and TRBJ2-7, with TRBD1 matching 7 bases. Losses at the gene ends were 4 bases for V and 2 bases for J; bases not matched to a gene: 6. This CDR3 region has 14 residues. Germline lookup yields CDR1 SGHTS and CDR2 YDEGEE. CDR3 amino acids: CASSIRQGTYEQYF. CDR3 DNA: TGTGCCAGCAGCATAAGACAGGGTACCTACGAGCAGTACTTC.

This clonotype has ten or more counts. This chain links TRBV10-3 with TRBJ1-4; D perhaps matches TRBD1 (5 bases). CDR1 and CDR2 from the germline V gene are ENHRY and SYGVKD. This CDR3 spans 16 amino acids. Deletions cut 2 bases from V and 3 bases from J, with 13 bases between. CDR3 DNA sequence: TGTGCCATCAGTGAGGGAGGTCGGGGCTCTAATGAAAAACTGTTTTTT. Its translation is CAISEGGRGSNEKLFF.

This clonotype was recorded a few times. This may be a read error: a much more frequent sequence differs by one nucleotide. V and J are TRBV7-3 and TRBJ2-7, with TRBD2 identical over 7 bases. Germline assignment: CDR1 SGHTA and CDR2 FQGTGA. The CDR3 has 17 amino acids. Trimming took 2 bases from V and 2 from J; bases not matched to a gene: 12. The CDR3, as DNA: TGTGCCAGCAGCTTACGATTCCGGGAGGAGTCGACCTACGAGCAGTACTTC. This translates into CASSLRFREESTYEQYF.

As regards this clonotype: One junction end disagrees with the germline gene, perhaps due to a read error. The CDR3 reads CASSLDFSYDQYF. DNA for the CDR3: TGCGCCAGCAGCTTGGATTTCTCCTACGACCAGTACTTC. The rearrangement uses TRBV5-1 and TRBJ2-7; D remains ambiguous. Germline lookup yields CDR1 SGHRS and CDR2 YFSETQ. This CDR3 has 13 amino acids.

This clonotype was found a few times. CDR3 DNA: TGTGCCAGCAGCCAAGATCCGGGTTTCGTCACCGGGGAGCTGTTTTTT. Protein sequence: CASSQDPGFVTGELFF. The chain carries TRBV3-1 and TRBJ2-2; no definite D call. The CDR3 is 16 residues long. Between the trimmed V and J ends, which lost 0 bases and 4 bases, there was a span of 12 bases. The germline V gene has CDR1 LGHDT and CDR2 YNNKEL (reference sequence).

A remark on this clonotype: This may arise from a read error, as a much more abundant clone is one base away. The V and J genes are TRBV10-1 and TRBJ2-5; D tentatively fits TRBD1 or TRBD2 (5 bases each). V lost 6 bases, J lost 9 bases, and 14 bases lay in between. The CDR3 totals 12 residues. Per the germline V gene, CDR1 is WNHNN and CDR2 is SYGVQD (reference sequence). CDR3 sequence reads: CASRGRGGPQYF. For the CDR3, the DNA is TGCGCCAGCAGGGGACGGGGCGGCCCCCAGTACTTC.